Below are 9 T cell receptor beta chains sequenced from a single sample in a study of T cell repertoires in cytomegalovirus infection. TCRdb passed the reads through MiXCR, listing each CDR3 protein once. Of about 330,000 distinct CDR3 sequences listed, about 35% are singletons. These TCRs' antigens remain unknown. The sample in question was cultured PBMCs, obtained from culture after CMV antigen stimulation. The receptor source for this set is a human donor in good health (CMV status not recorded). Some clones in this sample may be carry-over from other donors' samples.

The chain links TRBV6-2 or TRBV6-3 to TRBJ2-7, with 10 bases identical to TRBD2. CDR1 is MNHEY and CDR2 is SVGEGT in the germline V gene. The V segment lost 6 bases and the J segment 0 bases; nucleotides outside the gene matches: 8. The CDR3 has 16 amino acids. The CDR3 DNA reads TGTGCCAGCAGACAAACGGGACTAGCGCCCTCCTACGAGCAGTACGTC. As protein: CASRQTGLAPSYEQYV.

This chain uses TRBV12-3 or TRBV12-4 with TRBJ2-2; D remains unclear. Trimming left V 4 bases short and J 7 bases short, with 13 bases between. This CDR3 contains 14 residues. DNA for the CDR3: TGTGCCAGCAGTTCGGATTTGAGCAGCGGGGAGCTGTTTTTT. It yields the protein CASSSDLSSGELFF.

The V call is TRBV7-6, the J call TRBJ1-1, with TRBD1 matching 9 bases. CDR1 and CDR2 from the germline V gene are SGHVS and FNYEAQ. With V trimmed by 0 bases and J by 9 bases, 5 bases remained unmatched. The CDR3 extends over 14 amino acids. CDR3 sequence (DNA): TGTGCCAGCAGCTTAGCGGGACAGGGCGACCAAGCTTTCTTT. This gives the protein CASSLAGQGDQAFF.

Here the CDR3 DNA reads TGTGCCAGCAGACTTGGGACTAGCGGGAGCACAGATACGCAGTATTTT. This gives the protein CASRLGTSGSTDTQYF. The rearrangement uses TRBV4-2 and TRBJ2-3; 12 bases map to TRBD2. The junction had 4 bases not matched to a gene; V was cut back by 6 bases and J by 0 bases. Germline V lookup: CDR1 LGHNA, CDR2 YNFKEQ. This CDR3 region has 16 residues.

The CDR3 region has the DNA TGTGCCAGCAGTTACACGGAATTGAACACTGAAGCTTTCTTT. Protein sequence: CASSYTELNTEAFF. The chain links TRBV6-5 to TRBJ1-1; D is uncertain. Germline loops: CDR1 MNHEY, CDR2 SVGAGI. V was cut by 2 bases and J by 0 bases, with 7 bases left in between. There are 14 residues in the CDR3.

This clonotype has a handful of counts. The V gene is TRBV27, the J gene TRBJ2-3, with a possible D match to TRBD2 (5 bases). The CDR3 is 14 amino acids. The V end lost 2 bases, the J end lost 4 bases, and 10 bases lay between the germline ends. Germline V gene lookup returns CDR1 MNHEY and CDR2 SMNVEV (reference sequence). The CDR3 region has the DNA TGTGCCAGCAGTTTACTCCTAGCTGCAGATACGCAGTATTTT. Its protein is CASSLLLAADTQYF.

The J gene is TRBJ2-5, the V gene TRBV7-8, with a tentative D call TRBD2 (6 bases). Trimming removed 2 bases at V and 5 bases at J, with 9 bases between. Germline CDR1 SGHVS, CDR2 FQNEAQ. This CDR3 has 13 residues. The CDR3 protein is CASSLMAGETQYF. The CDR3 nucleotides read TGTGCCAGCAGCTTAATGGCGGGGGAGACCCAGTACTTC.

This clonotype was picked up a small number of times. The V and J genes are TRBV6-2 or TRBV6-3 and TRBJ2-1; TRBD2 aligns across 9 bases. The CDR3 contains 16 residues. V was pared by 5 bases and J by 5 bases, with 10 bases of the junction left unmatched. Germline lookup yields CDR1 MNHEY and CDR2 SVGEGT. CDR3 coding DNA: TGTGCCAGCAGTCCCATCGGCGGGAGGGTAAACAATGAGCAGTTCTTC. Its translation: CASSPIGGRVNNEQFF.

The CDR3: CASARRGAYGSPLHF. The DNA for the CDR3 is TGTGCCAGCGCGCGCAGGGGGGCCTATGGGTCACCCCTCCACTTT. V gene TRBV28 combines with J gene TRBJ1-6, with TRBD1 identical over 7 bases. The CDR3 is 15 residues long. The germline CDR1 and CDR2 sequences are MDHEN and SYDVKM. With V trimmed by 8 bases and J by 10 bases, 14 bases remained unmatched. The whole variable domain, filled in from reference TRBV28 and TRBJ1-6, reads DVKVTQSSRYLVKRTGEKVFLECVQDMDHENMFWYRQDPGLGLRLIYFSYDVKMKEKGDIPEGYSVSREKKERFSLILESASTNQTSMYLCASARRGAYGSPLHFGNGTRLTVT.